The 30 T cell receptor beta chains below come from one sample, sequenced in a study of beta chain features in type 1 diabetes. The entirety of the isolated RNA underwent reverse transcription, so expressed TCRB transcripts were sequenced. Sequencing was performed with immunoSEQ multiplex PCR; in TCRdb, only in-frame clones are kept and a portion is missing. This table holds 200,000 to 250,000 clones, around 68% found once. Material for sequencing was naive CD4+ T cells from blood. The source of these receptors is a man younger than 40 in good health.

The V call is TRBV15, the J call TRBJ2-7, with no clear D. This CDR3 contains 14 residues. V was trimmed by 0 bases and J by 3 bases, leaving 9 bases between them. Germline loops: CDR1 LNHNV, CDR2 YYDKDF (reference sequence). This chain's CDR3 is CATSREAPGYEQYF. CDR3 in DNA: TGTGCCACCAGCAGAGAAGCGCCAGGCTACGAGCAGTACTTC.

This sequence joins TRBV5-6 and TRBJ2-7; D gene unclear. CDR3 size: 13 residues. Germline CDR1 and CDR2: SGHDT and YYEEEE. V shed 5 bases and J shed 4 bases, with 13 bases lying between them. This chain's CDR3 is CASSPLLSYEQYF. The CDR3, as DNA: TGTGCCAGCAGTCCTCTTCTTAGTTACGAGCAGTACTTC.

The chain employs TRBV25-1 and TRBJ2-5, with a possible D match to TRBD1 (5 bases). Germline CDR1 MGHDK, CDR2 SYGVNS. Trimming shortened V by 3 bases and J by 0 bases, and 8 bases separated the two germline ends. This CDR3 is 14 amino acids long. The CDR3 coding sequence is TGTGCCAGCAGTGACTACAGGTACCAAGAGACCCAGTACTTC. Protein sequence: CASSDYRYQETQYF. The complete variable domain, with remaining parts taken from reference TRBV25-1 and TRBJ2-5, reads EADIYQTPRYLVIGTGKKITLECSQTMGHDKMYWYQQDPGMELHLIHYSYGVNSTEKGDLSSESTVSRIRTEHFPLTLESARPSHTSQYLCASSDYRYQETQYFGPGTRLLVL.

The CDR3 protein is CASSGYLMAEGRDIQYF. The DNA of the CDR3 is TGTGCCAGCAGTGGGTACCTAATGGCGGAGGGGAGGGACATTCAGTACTTC. This chain links TRBV25-1 with TRBJ2-4; 7 nucleotides align to TRBD2. CDR3 length: 17 amino acids. Trimming removed 4 bases from V and 8 bases from J; junction bases left unmatched: 17. CDR1 and CDR2 from the germline V gene are MGHDK and SYGVNS.

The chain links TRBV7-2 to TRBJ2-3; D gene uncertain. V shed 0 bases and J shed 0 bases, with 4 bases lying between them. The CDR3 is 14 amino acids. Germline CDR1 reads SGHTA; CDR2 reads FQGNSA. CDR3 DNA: TGTGCCAGCAGCTTAGCCTCTAGCACAGATACGCAGTATTTT. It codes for CASSLASSTDTQYF.

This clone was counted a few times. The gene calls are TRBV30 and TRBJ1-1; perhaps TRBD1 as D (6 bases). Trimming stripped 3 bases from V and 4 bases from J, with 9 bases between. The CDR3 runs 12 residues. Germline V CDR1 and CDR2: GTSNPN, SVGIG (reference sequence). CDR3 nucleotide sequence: TGTGCCTGGAGGGACAGCAGCACTGAAGCTTTCTTT. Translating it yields CAWRDSSTEAFF.

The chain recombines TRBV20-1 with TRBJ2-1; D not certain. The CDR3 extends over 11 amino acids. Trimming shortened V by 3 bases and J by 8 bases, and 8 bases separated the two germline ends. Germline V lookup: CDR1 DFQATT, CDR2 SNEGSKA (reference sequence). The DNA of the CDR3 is TGCAGTGCTAGGTTGGAGTATGAGCAGTTCTTC. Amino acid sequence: CSARLEYEQFF.

The CDR3 DNA sequence: TGTGCCAGCAGTTTCCCCGGTCGGGAAGAGCAGTACTTC. Translating it yields CASSFPGREEQYF. The chain carries TRBV6-1 and TRBJ2-7; D possibly corresponds to TRBD2 (5 bases). Trimming left V 5 bases short and J 7 bases short, with 15 bases between. CDR1 MNHNS and CDR2 SASEGT come from the germline V gene. The CDR3 is 13 amino acids.

The CDR3 sequence is CASSPGPTSRLAYEQYF. In nucleotides, the CDR3 is TGTGCCAGCAGTCCGGGACCTACTAGCCGACTTGCCTACGAGCAGTACTTC. V is TRBV27 and J is TRBJ2-7; D possibly corresponds to TRBD2 (6 bases). Trimming pared 5 bases from V and 2 bases from J, leaving 22 bases between. Germline V gene data show CDR1 as MNHEY and CDR2 as SMNVEV (reference sequence). This CDR3 has 17 amino acids.

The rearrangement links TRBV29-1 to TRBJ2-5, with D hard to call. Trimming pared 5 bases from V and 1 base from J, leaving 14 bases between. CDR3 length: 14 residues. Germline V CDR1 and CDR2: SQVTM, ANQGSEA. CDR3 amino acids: CSVPGSTVQETQYF. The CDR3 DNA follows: TGCAGCGTTCCTGGTAGCACAGTCCAAGAGACCCAGTACTTC.

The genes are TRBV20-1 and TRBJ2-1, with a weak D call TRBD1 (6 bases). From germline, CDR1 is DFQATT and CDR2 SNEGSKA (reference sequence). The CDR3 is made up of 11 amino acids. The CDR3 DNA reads TGCAGCTCCTACAGGGATAATGAGCAGTTCTTC. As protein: CSSYRDNEQFF.

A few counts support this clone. CDR3 in amino acids: CASSQDKGPTSGRRDTQYF. CDR3 nucleotides: TGCGCCAGCAGCCAAGATAAAGGGCCAACTAGCGGGAGGCGGGATACGCAGTATTTT. This chain joins TRBV4-3 and TRBJ2-3, with TRBD2 matching over 12 bases. The V and J ends lost 0 bases and 6 bases, in that order; junction bases with no gene match: 13. Germline CDR1 LGHNA, CDR2 YSLEER. This CDR3 is built from 19 residues.

CDR3 bases: TGCGCCAGCAGCTTGGGTCGGGACCAAGAGACCCAGTACTTC. Its translation is CASSLGRDQETQYF. This chain joins TRBV5-1 and TRBJ2-5; D is unclear. Germline CDR1 and CDR2: SGHRS and YFSETQ. The CDR3 is 14 amino acids. Trimming removed 0 bases at V and 0 bases at J, with 6 bases between. The full variable domain, completed using reference TRBV5-1 and TRBJ2-5, is KAGVTQTPRYLIKTRGQQVTLSCSPISGHRSVSWYQQTPGQGLQFLFEYFSETQRNKGNFPGRFSGRQFSNSRSEMNVSTLELGDSALYLCASSLGRDQETQYFGPGTRLLVL.

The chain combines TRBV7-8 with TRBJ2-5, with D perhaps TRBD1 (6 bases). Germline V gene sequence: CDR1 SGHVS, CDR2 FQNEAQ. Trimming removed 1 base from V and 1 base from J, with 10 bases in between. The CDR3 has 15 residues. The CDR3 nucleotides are TGTGCCAGCAGCTTAGACGGCAGGGGCCAAGAGACCCAGTACTTC. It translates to CASSLDGRGQETQYF.

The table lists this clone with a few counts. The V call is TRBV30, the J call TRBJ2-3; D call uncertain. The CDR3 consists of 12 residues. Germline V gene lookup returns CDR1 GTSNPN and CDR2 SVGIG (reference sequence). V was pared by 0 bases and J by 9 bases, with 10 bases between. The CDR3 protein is CAWSVLTHTQYF. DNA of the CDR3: TGTGCCTGGAGTGTACTCACGCACACGCAGTATTTT.

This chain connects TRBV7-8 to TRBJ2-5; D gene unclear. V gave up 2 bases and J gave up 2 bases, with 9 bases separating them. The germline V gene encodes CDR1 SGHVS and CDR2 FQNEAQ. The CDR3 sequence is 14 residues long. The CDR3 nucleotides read TGTGCCAGCAGCTTATTTAAGAGTCAAGAGACCCAGTACTTC. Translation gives CASSLFKSQETQYF.

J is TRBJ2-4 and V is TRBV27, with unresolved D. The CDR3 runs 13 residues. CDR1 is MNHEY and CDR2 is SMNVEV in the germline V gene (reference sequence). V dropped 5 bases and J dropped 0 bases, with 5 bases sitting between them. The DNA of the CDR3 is TGTGCCAGCAGTAATCTAGCCAAAAACATTCAGTACTTC. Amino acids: CASSNLAKNIQYF.

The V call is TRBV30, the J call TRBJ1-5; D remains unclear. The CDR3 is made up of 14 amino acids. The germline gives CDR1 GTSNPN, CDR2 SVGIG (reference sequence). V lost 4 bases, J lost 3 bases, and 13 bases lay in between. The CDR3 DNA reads TGTGCCTGGAATACCGGGTCCTTCAATCAGCCCCAGCATTTT. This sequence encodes CAWNTGSFNQPQHF.

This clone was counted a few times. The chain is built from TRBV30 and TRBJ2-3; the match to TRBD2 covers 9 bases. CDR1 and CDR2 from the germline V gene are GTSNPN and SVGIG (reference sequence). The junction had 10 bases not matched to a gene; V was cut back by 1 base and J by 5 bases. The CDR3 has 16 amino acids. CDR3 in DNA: TGTGCCTGGAGTGCCGGGGTAGCGGGAGTGAGAGATACGCAGTATTTT. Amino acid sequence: CAWSAGVAGVRDTQYF. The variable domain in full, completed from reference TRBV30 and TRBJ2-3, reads SQTIHQWPATLVQPVGSPLSLECTVEGTSNPNLYWYRQAAGRGLQLLFYSVGIGQISSEVPQNLSASRPQDRQFILSSKKLLLSDSGFYLCAWSAGVAGVRDTQYFGPGTRLTVL.

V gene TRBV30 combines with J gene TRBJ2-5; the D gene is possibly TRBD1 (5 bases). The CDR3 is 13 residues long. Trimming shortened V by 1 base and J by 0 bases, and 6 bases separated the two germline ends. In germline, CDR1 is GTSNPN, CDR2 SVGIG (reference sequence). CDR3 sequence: CAWSGGNQETQYF. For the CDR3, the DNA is TGTGCCTGGAGTGGGGGCAACCAAGAGACCCAGTACTTC.

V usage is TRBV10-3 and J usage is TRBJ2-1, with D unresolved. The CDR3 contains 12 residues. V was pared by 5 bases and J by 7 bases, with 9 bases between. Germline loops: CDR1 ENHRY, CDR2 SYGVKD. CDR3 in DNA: TGTGCCATCAGTTGGGATTGGAATGAGCAGTTCTTC. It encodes CAISWDWNEQFF.

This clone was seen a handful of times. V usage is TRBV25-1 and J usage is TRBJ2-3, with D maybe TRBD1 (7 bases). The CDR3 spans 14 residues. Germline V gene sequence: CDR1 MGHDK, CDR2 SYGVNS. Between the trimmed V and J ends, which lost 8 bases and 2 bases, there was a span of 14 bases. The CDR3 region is CASDAGQNTDTQYF. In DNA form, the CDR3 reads TGTGCCAGCGACGCGGGACAGAACACAGATACGCAGTATTTT.

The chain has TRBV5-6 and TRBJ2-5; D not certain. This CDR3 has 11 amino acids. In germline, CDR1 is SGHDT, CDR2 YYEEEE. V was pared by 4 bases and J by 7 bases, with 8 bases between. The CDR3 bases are TGTGCCAGCAGCCAGTATGGGACCCAGTACTTC. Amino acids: CASSQYGTQYF.

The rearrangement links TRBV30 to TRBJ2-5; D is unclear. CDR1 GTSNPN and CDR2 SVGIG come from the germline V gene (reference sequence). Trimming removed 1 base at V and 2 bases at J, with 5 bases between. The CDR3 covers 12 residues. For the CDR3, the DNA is TGTGCCTGGAGTGGTCGTCAAGAGACCCAGTACTTC. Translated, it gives CAWSGRQETQYF. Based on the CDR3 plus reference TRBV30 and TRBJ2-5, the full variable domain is SQTIHQWPATLVQPVGSPLSLECTVEGTSNPNLYWYRQAAGRGLQLLFYSVGIGQISSEVPQNLSASRPQDRQFILSSKKLLLSDSGFYLCAWSGRQETQYFGPGTRLLVL.

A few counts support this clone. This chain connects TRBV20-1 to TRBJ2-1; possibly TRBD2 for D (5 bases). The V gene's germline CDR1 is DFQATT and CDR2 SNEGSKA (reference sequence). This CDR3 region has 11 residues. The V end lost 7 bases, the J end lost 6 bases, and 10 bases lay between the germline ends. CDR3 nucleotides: TGCAGTGTCCGAGGACTCAATGAGCAGTTCTTC. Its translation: CSVRGLNEQFF.

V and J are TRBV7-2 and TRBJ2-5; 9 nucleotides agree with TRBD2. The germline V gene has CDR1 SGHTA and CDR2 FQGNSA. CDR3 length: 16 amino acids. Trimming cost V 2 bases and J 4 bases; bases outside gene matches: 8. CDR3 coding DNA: TGTGCCAGCAGCTTACTTAGCGGGAGTAATGGAGAGACCCAGTACTTC. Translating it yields CASSLLSGSNGETQYF.

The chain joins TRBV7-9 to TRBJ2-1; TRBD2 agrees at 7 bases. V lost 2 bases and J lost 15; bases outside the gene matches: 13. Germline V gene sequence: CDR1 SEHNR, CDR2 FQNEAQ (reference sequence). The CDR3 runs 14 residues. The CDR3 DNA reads TGTGCCAGCAGCTTAACCCATCCGGGAGGAGAGGGGTTCTTC. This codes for CASSLTHPGGEGFF.

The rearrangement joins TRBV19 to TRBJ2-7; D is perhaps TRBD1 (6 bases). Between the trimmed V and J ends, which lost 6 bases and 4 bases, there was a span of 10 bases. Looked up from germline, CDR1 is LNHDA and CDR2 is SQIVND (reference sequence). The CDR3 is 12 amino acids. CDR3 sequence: CASRGGAYEQYF. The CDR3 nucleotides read TGTGCCAGTAGAGGGGGAGCATACGAGCAGTACTTC.

DNA for the CDR3: TGCAGCGTTGAAGGGGACAGGCCGACCAATGAGCAGTTCTTC. This sequence encodes CSVEGDRPTNEQFF. J is TRBJ2-1 and V is TRBV29-1; 8 nucleotides line up with TRBD1. The trim removed 1 base at V and 6 bases at J, leaving 5 bases unmatched. CDR3 length: 14 residues. The V gene's germline CDR1 is SQVTM and CDR2 ANQGSEA.

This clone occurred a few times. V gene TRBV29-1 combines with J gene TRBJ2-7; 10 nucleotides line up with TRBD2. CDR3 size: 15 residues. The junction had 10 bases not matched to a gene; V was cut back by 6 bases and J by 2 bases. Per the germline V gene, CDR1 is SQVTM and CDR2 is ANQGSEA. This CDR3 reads CSVAMGLAGAYEQYF. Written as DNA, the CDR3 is TGCAGCGTCGCTATGGGGCTAGCGGGAGCCTACGAGCAGTACTTC.